This T cell receptor (beta chain) was retrieved from a study of CD8 T cells in Susac syndrome. RNA in amounts of roughly 0.5 to 1 ug was reverse transcribed with random hexamers. The authors amplified TCR beta CDR3 across 54 Vbeta and 13 Jbeta using immunoSEQ multiplex PCR. TCRdb ran MiXCR on the immunoSEQ multiplex PCR reads and lists one entry per CDR3 protein. The sample consists of about 200,000 distinct CDR3 sequences, roughly 96% of them appearing once. The CDR3 runs to 13 residues. Trimming took 4 bases from V and 3 from J, leaving 12 bases between them. Per the germline V gene, CDR1 is SQVTM and CDR2 is ANQGSEA.

The chain links TRBV29-1 to TRBJ2-5; possibly TRBD1 for D (5 bases). The material sequenced was CD4+ T cells from PBMCs. This receptor was taken from a human donor with multiple sclerosis. CDR3 bases: TGCAGCGTTGGCAGCAGGGTGGAAGAGACCCAGTACTTC. It is translated as CSVGSRVEETQYF.